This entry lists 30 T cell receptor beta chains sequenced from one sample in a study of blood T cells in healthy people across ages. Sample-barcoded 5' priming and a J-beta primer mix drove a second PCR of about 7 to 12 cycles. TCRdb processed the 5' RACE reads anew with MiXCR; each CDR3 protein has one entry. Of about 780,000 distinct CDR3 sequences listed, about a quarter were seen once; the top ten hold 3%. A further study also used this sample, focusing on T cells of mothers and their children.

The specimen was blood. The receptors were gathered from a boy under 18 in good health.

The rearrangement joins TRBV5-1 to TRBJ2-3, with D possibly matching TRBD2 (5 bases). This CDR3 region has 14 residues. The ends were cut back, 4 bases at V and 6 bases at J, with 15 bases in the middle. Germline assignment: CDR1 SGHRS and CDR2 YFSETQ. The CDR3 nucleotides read TGCGCCAGCAGCCCTCGGGGAAATGCCGATACGCAGTATTTT. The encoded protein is CASSPRGNADTQYF. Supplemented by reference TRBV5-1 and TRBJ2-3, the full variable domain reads KAGVTQTPRYLIKTRGQQVTLSCSPISGHRSVSWYQQTPGQGLQFLFEYFSETQRNKGNFPGRFSGRQFSNSRSEMNVSTLELGDSALYLCASSPRGNADTQYFGPGTRLTVL.

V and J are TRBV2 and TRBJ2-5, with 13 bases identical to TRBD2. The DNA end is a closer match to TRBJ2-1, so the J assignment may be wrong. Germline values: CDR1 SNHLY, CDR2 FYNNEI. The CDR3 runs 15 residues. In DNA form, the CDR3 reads TGTGCCAGCAGTCCGGGACTAGCGGGGTCTCATGAGCAGTTCTTC. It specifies CASSPGLAGSHEQFF.

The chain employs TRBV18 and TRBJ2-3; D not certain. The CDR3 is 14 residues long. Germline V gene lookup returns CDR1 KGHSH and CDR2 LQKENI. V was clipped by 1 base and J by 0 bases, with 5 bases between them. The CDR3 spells CASSPLLSTDTQYF. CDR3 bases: TGTGCCAGCTCACCACTACTGAGCACAGATACGCAGTATTTT. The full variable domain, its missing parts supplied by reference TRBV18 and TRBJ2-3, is NAGVMQNPRHLVRRRGQEARLRCSPMKGHSHVYWYRQLPEEGLKFMVYLQKENIIDESGMPKERFSAEFPKEGPSILRIQQVVRGDSAAYFCASSPLLSTDTQYFGPGTRLTVL.

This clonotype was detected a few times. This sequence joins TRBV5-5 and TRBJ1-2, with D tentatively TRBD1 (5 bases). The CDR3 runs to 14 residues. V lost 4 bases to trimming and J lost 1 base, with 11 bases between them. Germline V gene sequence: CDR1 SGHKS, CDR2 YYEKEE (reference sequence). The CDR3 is CASSPLDSNYGYTF. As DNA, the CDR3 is TGTGCCAGCAGCCCGCTCGACAGTAACTATGGCTACACCTTC.

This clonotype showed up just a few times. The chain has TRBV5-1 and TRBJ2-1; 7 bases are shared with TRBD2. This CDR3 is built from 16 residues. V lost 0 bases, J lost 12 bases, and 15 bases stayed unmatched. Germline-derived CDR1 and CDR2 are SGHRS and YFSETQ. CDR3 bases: TGCGCCAGCAGCTTGGGAGGCGGCGGGGGAAGAGCCCGGCAGTTCTTC. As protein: CASSLGGGGGRARQFF.

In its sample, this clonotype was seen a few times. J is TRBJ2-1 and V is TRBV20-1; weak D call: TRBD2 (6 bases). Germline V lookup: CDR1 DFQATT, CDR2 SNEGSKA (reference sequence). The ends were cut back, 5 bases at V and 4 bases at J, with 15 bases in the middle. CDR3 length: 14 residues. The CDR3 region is CSALGAGGYNEQFF. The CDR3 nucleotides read TGCAGTGCTCTGGGAGCGGGCGGTTACAATGAGCAGTTCTTC.

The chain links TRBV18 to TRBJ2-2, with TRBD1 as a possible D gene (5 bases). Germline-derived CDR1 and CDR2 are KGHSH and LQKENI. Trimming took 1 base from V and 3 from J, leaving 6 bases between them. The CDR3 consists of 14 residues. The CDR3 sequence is CASSPLRDTGELFF. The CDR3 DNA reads TGTGCCAGCTCACCACTCAGGGACACCGGGGAGCTGTTTTTT.

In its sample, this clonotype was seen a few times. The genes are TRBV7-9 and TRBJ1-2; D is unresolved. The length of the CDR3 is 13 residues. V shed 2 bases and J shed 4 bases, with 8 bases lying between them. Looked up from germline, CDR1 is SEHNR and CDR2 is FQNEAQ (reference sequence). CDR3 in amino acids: CASSLRPAYGYTF. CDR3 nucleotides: TGTGCCAGCAGCTTACGACCAGCCTATGGCTACACCTTC.

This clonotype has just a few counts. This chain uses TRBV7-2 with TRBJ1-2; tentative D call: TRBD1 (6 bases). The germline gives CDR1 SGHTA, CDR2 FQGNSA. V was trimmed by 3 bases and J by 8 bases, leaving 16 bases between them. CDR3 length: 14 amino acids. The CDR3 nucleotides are TGTGCCAGCAGCTTTAAAACAGGGAGTAGCGGCTACACCTTC. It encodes CASSFKTGSSGYTF.

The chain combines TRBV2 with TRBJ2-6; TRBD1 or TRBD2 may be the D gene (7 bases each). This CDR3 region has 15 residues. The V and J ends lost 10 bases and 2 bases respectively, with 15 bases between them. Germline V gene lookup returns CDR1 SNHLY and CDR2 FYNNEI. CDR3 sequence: CATEPGGAGANVLTF. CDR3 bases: TGTGCCACGGAGCCAGGGGGGGCTGGGGCCAACGTCCTGACTTTC.

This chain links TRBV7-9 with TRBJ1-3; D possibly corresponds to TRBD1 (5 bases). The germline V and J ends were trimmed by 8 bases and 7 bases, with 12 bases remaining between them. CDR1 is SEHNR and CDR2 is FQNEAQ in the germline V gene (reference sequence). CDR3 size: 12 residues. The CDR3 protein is CASEGLRNTIYF. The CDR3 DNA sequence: TGTGCCAGCGAGGGGTTGAGGAACACCATATATTTT. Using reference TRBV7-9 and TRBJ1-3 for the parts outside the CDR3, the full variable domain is DTGVSQNPRHKITKRGQNVTFRCDPISEHNRLYWYRQTLGQGPEFLTYFQNEAQLEKSRLLSDRFSAERPKGSFSTLEIQRTEQGDSAMYLCASEGLRNTIYFGEGSWLTVV.

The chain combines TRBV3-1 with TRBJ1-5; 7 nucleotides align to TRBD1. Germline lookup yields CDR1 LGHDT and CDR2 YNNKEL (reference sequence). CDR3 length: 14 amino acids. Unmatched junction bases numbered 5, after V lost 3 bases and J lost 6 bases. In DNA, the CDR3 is TGTGCCAGCAGCCAGACAGGGTTGGCTCAGCCCCAGCATTTT. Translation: CASSQTGLAQPQHF.

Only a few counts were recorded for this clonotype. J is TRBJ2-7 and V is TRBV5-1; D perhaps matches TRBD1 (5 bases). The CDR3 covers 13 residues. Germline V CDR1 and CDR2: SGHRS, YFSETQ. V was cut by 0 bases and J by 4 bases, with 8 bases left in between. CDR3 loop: CASSLGQQYEQYF. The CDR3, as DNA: TGCGCCAGCAGCTTGGGACAGCAATACGAGCAGTACTTC.

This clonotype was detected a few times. The CDR3 reads CASSDPGNTEAFF. Written as DNA, the CDR3 is TGCGCCAGCAGTGACCCGGGGAACACTGAAGCTTTCTTT. The rearrangement joins TRBV10-2 to TRBJ1-1; D is undetermined. CDR1 is WSHSY and CDR2 is SAAADI in the germline V gene. Trimming took 3 bases from V and 1 from J, leaving 6 bases between them. The CDR3 is made up of 13 amino acids.

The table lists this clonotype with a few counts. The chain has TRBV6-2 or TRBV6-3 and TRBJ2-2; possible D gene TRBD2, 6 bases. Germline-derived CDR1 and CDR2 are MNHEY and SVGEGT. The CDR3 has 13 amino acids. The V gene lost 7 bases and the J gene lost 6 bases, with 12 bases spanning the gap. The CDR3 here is CASTPPSAGELFF. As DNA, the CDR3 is TGTGCCAGCACCCCCCCTAGCGCCGGGGAGCTGTTTTTT.

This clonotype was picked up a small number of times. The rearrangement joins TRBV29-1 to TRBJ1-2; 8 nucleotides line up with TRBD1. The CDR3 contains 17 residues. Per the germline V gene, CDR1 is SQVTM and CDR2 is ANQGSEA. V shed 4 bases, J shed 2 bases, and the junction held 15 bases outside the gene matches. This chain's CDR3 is CSVAARDRPLLNYGYTF. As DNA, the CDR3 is TGCAGCGTTGCCGCCCGGGACAGGCCCCTATTAAACTATGGCTACACCTTC.

CDR3 loop: CSARTQGETNEKLFF. The CDR3 DNA reads as TGCAGTGCTAGAACCCAGGGGGAAACTAATGAAAAACTGTTTTTT. The rearrangement joins TRBV20-1 to TRBJ1-4; 7 bases fit TRBD1. Germline loops: CDR1 DFQATT, CDR2 SNEGSKA (reference sequence). This CDR3 comprises 15 residues. The V and J ends lost 2 bases and 1 base, in that order; junction bases with no gene match: 4.

The CDR3 nucleotides read TGTGCCAGCAGTGAAAGCAGGAGAAACACCATATATTTT. Its translation: CASSESRRNTIYF. The chain has TRBV6-1 and TRBJ1-3; D is ambiguous. Germline assignment: CDR1 MNHNS and CDR2 SASEGT. V lost 2 bases and J lost 5, with 7 bases in between. The CDR3 contains 13 residues.

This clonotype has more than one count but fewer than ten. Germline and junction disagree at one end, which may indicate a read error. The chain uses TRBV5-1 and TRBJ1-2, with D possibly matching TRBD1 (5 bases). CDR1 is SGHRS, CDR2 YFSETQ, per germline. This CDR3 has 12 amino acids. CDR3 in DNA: TGCGCCAGCAGTTTGGGGGATTTAGGCTACACCTTC. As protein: CASSLGDLGYTF.

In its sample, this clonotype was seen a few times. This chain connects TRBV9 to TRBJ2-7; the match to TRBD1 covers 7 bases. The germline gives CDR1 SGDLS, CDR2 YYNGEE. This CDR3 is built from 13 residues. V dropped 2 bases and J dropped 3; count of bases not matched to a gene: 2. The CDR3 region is CASSVSGGYEQYF. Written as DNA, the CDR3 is TGTGCCAGCAGCGTTTCAGGGGGCTACGAGCAGTACTTC.

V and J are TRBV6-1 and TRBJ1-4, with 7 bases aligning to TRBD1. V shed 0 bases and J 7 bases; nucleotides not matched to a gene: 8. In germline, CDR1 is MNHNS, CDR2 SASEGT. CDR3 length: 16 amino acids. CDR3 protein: CASSEASRRGREKLFF. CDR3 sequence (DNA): TGTGCCAGCAGTGAAGCGTCAAGGAGGGGGCGTGAAAAACTGTTTTTT.

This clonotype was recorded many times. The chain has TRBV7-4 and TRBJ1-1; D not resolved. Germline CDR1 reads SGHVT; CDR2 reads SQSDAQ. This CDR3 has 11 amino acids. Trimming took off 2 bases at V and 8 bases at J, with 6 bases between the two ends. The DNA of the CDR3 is TGTGCCAGCAGCTTACGGGCGGAAGCTTTCTTT. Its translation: CASSLRAEAFF.

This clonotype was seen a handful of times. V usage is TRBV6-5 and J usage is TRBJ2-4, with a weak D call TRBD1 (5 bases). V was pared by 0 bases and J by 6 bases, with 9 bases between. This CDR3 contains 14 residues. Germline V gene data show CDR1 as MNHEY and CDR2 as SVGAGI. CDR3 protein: CASSYSDRLNIQYF. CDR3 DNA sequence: TGTGCCAGCAGTTACTCCGACAGATTAAACATTCAGTACTTC.

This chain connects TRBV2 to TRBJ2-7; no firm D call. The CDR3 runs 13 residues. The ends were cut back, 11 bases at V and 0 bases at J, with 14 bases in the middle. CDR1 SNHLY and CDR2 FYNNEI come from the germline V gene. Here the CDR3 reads CAVNDPTSYEQYF. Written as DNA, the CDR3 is TGTGCCGTAAACGACCCTACCTCCTACGAGCAGTACTTC.

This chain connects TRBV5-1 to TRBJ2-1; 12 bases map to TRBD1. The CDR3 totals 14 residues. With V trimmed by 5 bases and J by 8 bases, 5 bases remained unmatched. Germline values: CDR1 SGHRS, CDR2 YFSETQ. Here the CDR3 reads CASRRGTGGHEQFF. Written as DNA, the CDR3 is TGCGCCAGCAGGAGGGGGACAGGGGGCCATGAGCAGTTCTTC.

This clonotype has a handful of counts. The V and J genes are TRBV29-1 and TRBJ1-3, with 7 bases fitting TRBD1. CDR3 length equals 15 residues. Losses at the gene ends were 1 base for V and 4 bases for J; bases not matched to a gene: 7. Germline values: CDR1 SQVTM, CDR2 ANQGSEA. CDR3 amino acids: CSVEGRQGVGNTIYF. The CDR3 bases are TGCAGCGTTGAAGGGAGGCAGGGGGTAGGAAACACCATATATTTT.

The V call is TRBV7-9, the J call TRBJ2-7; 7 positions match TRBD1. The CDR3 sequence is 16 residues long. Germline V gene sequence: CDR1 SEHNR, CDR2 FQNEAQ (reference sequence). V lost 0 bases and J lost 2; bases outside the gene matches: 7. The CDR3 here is CASSLAGTDLPYEQYF. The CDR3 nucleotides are TGTGCCAGCAGCTTAGCCGGGACAGACCTTCCCTACGAGCAGTACTTC.

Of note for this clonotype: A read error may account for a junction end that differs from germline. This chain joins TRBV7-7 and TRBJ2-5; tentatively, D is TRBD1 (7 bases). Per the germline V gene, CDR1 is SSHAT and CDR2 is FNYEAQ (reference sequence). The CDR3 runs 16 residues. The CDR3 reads CASSLVEEGAGETQYF. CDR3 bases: TGTGCTAGCAGCTTAGTTGAGGAGGGGGCCGGAGAGACCCAGTACTTC.

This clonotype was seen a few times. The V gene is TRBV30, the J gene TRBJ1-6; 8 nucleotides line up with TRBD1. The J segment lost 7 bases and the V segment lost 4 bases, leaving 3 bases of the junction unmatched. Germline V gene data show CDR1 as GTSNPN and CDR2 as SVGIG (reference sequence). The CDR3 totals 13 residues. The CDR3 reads CAWNGQGNSPLHF. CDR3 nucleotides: TGTGCCTGGAATGGACAGGGAAATTCACCCCTCCACTTT.

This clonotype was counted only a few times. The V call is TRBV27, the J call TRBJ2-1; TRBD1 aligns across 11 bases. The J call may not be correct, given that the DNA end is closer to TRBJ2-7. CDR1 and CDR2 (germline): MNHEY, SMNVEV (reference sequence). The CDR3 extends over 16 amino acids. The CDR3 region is CASSPELGQGAYEQYF. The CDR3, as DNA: TGTGCCAGCAGCCCAGAGTTGGGACAGGGGGCCTACGAGCAGTACTTC.